The 17 T cell receptor beta chains listed next were all sequenced from one sample in a study of T-cell memory formation after mild COVID-19 (dated by TCRdb to about 2021). To prepare the library, 5' RACE was applied. Sequencing relied on an Illumina NovaSeq 6000. TCRdb reworked the public reads: Q25 trimming with fastp, MiXCR clone assembly, productive beta chains retained. Records with the same CDR3 protein are collapsed into one entry carrying the most frequent genes and DNA. This sample holds tens of thousands of distinct CDR3 sequences; approximately 14% were observed only once. The leading ten clones occupy roughly 33% of the sample. What was sequenced was PBMCs or a T cell subset sorted from them (not recorded which). The source is an adult woman who had mild COVID-19 (a few samples of this study predate the infection). The sample titles of this study are shuffled in the database, so cell type and time point are left out; the donor was told from shared clones.

This clonotype was seen just once. The genes are TRBV12-3 or TRBV12-4 and TRBJ2-7; no clear D gene. The length of the CDR3 is 12 residues. Trimming took off 6 bases at V and 6 bases at J, with 12 bases between the two ends. As DNA, the CDR3 is TGTGCCAGCAGCGCAACCTACTCCGAGCAGTACTTC. It specifies CASSATYSEQYF.

V and J are TRBV29-1 and TRBJ1-2; D not certain. The length of the CDR3 is 12 residues. V was cut by 6 bases and J by 3 bases, with 11 bases left in between. CDR1 is SQVTM, CDR2 ANQGSEA, per germline. In DNA, the CDR3 is TGCAGCGTAAGGCCATCTGACTATGGCTACACCTTC. Translating gives CSVRPSDYGYTF.

This rearrangement joins TRBV10-1 to TRBJ2-7; D is unresolved. This CDR3 spans 17 amino acids. The V end was cut by 3 bases, the J end by 5 bases, with 23 bases between. Germline CDR1 and CDR2: WNHNN and SYGVQD (reference sequence). The CDR3 is CASSDTRILALRDEQYF. CDR3 nucleotide sequence: TGCGCCAGCAGTGACACCAGGATACTGGCCCTTCGGGACGAGCAGTACTTC.

This chain joins TRBV2 and TRBJ2-7; perhaps D is TRBD1 or TRBD2 (5 bases each). V was cut by 10 bases and J by 2 bases, with 18 bases left in between. Germline V lookup: CDR1 SNHLY, CDR2 FYNNEI. The CDR3 is 14 amino acids. CDR3 coding DNA: TGTGCCATGCGGACCCGGGACCTACCCTACGAGCAGTACTTC. This codes for CAMRTRDLPYEQYF.

In its sample, this clonotype was seen many times. This chain links TRBV29-1 with TRBJ2-5; D gene unclear. CDR1 is SQVTM, CDR2 ANQGSEA, per germline. With 1 base removed from V and 2 bases from J, the gap between germline ends came to 5 bases. This CDR3 comprises 12 residues. The CDR3 protein is CSVEGGQETQYF. As DNA, the CDR3 is TGCAGCGTTGAAGGGGGACAAGAGACCCAGTACTTC.

The chain is built from TRBV11-2 and TRBJ2-1; D remains ambiguous. Trimming took off 5 bases at V and 0 bases at J, with 17 bases between the two ends. CDR3 length: 17 amino acids. Germline V gene data show CDR1 as SGHAT and CDR2 as FQNNGV. The CDR3 nucleotides read TGTGCCAGCAGCCCTGGGGAAGGAAGACGCTCCTACAATGAGCAGTTCTTC. Translated, it gives CASSPGEGRRSYNEQFF.

This chain joins TRBV12-3 or TRBV12-4 and TRBJ2-5; the match to TRBD2 covers 7 bases. The CDR3 totals 15 residues. V was pared by 5 bases and J by 1 base, with 7 bases of the junction left unmatched. The chain's CDR3 is CASSPTSTRQETQYF. DNA for the CDR3: TGTGCCAGCAGTCCGACTAGCACGCGCCAAGAGACCCAGTACTTC.

The V and J genes are TRBV21-1 and TRBJ1-6; the D call TRBD1 from the table was never checked on the DNA. TRBV21-1 is tagged as a pseudogene. The CDR3 totals 13 residues. The CDR3 coding sequence is TGTGCCAGCTTCGAGACAGCTTTGATCCCCCTCCACTTT. Protein: CASFETALIPLHF.

This clonotype was recorded a few times. The chain uses TRBV10-3 and TRBJ2-5; possible D gene TRBD2, 5 bases. The V and J ends lost 2 bases and 2 bases respectively, with 12 bases between them. Germline CDR1 is ENHRY and CDR2 is SYGVKD. This CDR3 spans 15 amino acids. The DNA for the CDR3 is TGTGCCATCAGTGAGGGTACTGGAGGTCAAGAGACCCAGTACTTC. This encodes CAISEGTGGQETQYF.

The chain is built from TRBV15 and TRBJ1-2; D uncertain. Germline values: CDR1 LNHNV, CDR2 YYDKDF (reference sequence). The CDR3 length is 14 residues. V lost 0 bases and J lost 4, with 9 bases in between. CDR3 loop: CATSRDRVGYGYTF. DNA of the CDR3: TGTGCCACCAGCAGAGATCGGGTCGGCTATGGCTACACCTTC.

The sample holds a few counts of this clonotype. V gene TRBV27 combines with J gene TRBJ2-5; 9 positions match TRBD1. The length of the CDR3 is 15 residues. Germline trimming cut 4 bases from V and 5 bases from J; bases unmatched to any gene: 8. The germline CDR1 and CDR2 sequences are MNHEY and SMNVEV (reference sequence). The CDR3 is CASSWTGVEGETQYF. The CDR3 DNA sequence: TGTGCCAGCAGTTGGACAGGGGTCGAGGGGGAGACCCAGTACTTC.

The genes are TRBV28 and TRBJ2-5, with 12 positions matching TRBD2. Germline V gives CDR1 MDHEN, CDR2 SYDVKM. CDR3 size: 15 residues. The V segment lost 4 bases and the J segment 8 bases; nucleotides outside the gene matches: 8. CDR3 coding DNA: TGTGCCAGCAGTTACACTCGGACTAGCGGGACCACCCAGTACTTC. It encodes CASSYTRTSGTTQYF.

The J gene is TRBJ1-6, the V gene TRBV6-5; D unresolved. The V gene's germline CDR1 is MNHEY and CDR2 SVGAGI. The CDR3 loop spans 13 amino acids. V was pared by 4 bases and J by 7 bases, with 8 bases between. The CDR3 region has the DNA TGTGCCAGCAGTTGGAGGGAGAATTCACCCCTCCACTTT. Translated, it gives CASSWRENSPLHF.

This chain joins TRBV27 and TRBJ2-7, with unresolved D. Trimming cost V 4 bases and J 4 bases, with 8 bases left between them. CDR3 size: 12 residues. The germline V gene encodes CDR1 MNHEY and CDR2 SMNVEV (reference sequence). Here the CDR3 reads CASSSSTYEQYF. CDR3 nucleotide sequence: TGTGCCAGCAGTTCGTCCACTTACGAGCAGTACTTC.

The J gene is TRBJ2-5, the V gene TRBV3-1; no reliable D call. This CDR3 is built from 15 residues. V lost 6 bases to trimming and J lost 0 bases, with 14 bases between them. CDR1 and CDR2 from the germline V gene are LGHDT and YNNKEL (reference sequence). The CDR3 DNA is TGTGCCAGCAGTTCCGCTGGAACGTACCAAGAGACCCAGTACTTC. Its protein product is CASSSAGTYQETQYF.

The chain employs TRBV5-1 and TRBJ2-7; weak D call: TRBD1 (6 bases). Trimming shortened V by 7 bases and J by 0 bases, and 17 bases separated the two germline ends. CDR3 length: 15 amino acids. The germline gives CDR1 SGHRS, CDR2 YFSETQ. The CDR3 DNA is TGCGCCAGCGCTACAGTATGGGGGCCCTCCTACGAGCAGTACTTC. Amino acid sequence: CASATVWGPSYEQYF.

This rearrangement joins TRBV2 to TRBJ2-1; D might be TRBD2 (7 bases). CDR1 is SNHLY and CDR2 is FYNNEI in the germline V gene. This CDR3 region has 16 residues. V was trimmed by 4 bases and J by 5 bases, leaving 18 bases between them. The CDR3 protein is CASSGDPGRGDNEQFF. The CDR3 DNA follows: TGTGCCAGCAGTGGGGACCCGGGGAGGGGGGACAATGAGCAGTTCTTC.